Described below is a single TCR beta chain sequence and its context. Its antigen is currently unknown. Described time point: week 47, end of study. Each dose delivered 300 ug of mutant IDH1 20-mer peptide subcutaneously with imiquimod. These data belong to a study of a mutant IDH1 vaccine in newly diagnosed glioma. As for the study in general: Initiation of the vaccine course occurred 4-6 weeks after radiotherapy alone, or alongside temozolomide cycles. Visit V12 was at week 35; visit V13 was at week 47.

TCRdb's table, derived via immunoSEQ multiplex PCR, lists solely in-frame clones and lacks some. The table shows around 50,000 clones, with approximately 88% occurring only once. Source: PBMCs, taken from a glioma patient whose treatment included an IDH1 peptide vaccine. The receptor was derived from a woman in her thirties with glioma. Some clones in this sample may be carry-over from other donors' samples.

DNA for the CDR3: TGTGCCTGGGCGGTCAAGGGGCAGATGTGGAGCAATCAGCCCCAGCATTTT. It yields the protein CAWAVKGQMWSNQPQHF. The chain links TRBV30 to TRBJ1-5; D is perhaps TRBD1 (5 bases). This CDR3 region has 17 residues. Trimming pared 5 bases from V and 1 base from J, leaving 21 bases between. The germline gives CDR1 GTSNPN, CDR2 SVGIG (reference sequence).